The 28 T cell receptor beta chains below come from one sample, sequenced in a study of shared clonotypes between healthy human individuals. Generated by immunoSEQ multiplex PCR, the TCRdb table keeps only in-frame clones and is missing some. This sample yields about 2.2 million clones, of which around 93% are seen a single time; over 1.5% belongs to the top ten. Terminally differentiated effector memory CD45RA+ cells were excluded from the naive CD8 cells, which were CD45RO-negative and positively selected for CCR7. Material for sequencing was naive CD8+ T cells from PBMCs. All receptors derive from a man younger than 30 in good health. Some clones in this sample may be carry-over from other donors' samples.

The CDR3, as DNA: TGTGCCAGCAGCCAGAGGACCGGTCTGGCGAGGACCGGGGAGCTGTTTTTT. Amino acids: CASSQRTGLARTGELFF. The V gene is TRBV4-2, the J gene TRBJ2-2; D gene ambiguous. Germline V gene sequence: CDR1 LGHNA, CDR2 YNFKEQ. The CDR3 is 17 residues long. Trimming took 3 bases from V and 5 from J, leaving 19 bases between them.

The genes are TRBV2 and TRBJ2-5; the D is unclear. Germline values: CDR1 SNHLY, CDR2 FYNNEI. The ends were cut back, 7 bases at V and 5 bases at J, with 8 bases in the middle. The CDR3 runs to 11 residues. This chain's CDR3 is CASKLGETQYF. The CDR3 nucleotides read TGTGCCAGCAAGTTGGGTGAGACCCAGTACTTC.

The V gene is TRBV19, the J gene TRBJ1-5; perhaps TRBD1 as D (6 bases). The CDR3 length is 14 residues. Germline V gene lookup returns CDR1 LNHDA and CDR2 SQIVND (reference sequence). Trimming shortened V by 5 bases and J by 5 bases, and 13 bases separated the two germline ends. The CDR3, as DNA: TGTGCCAGTAGTGACCGGGACAATTATCAGCCCCAGCATTTT. It translates to CASSDRDNYQPQHF.

J is TRBJ1-1 and V is TRBV11-2, with 8 bases fitting TRBD1. V dropped 5 bases and J dropped 3; count of bases not matched to a gene: 11. The germline V gene has CDR1 SGHAT and CDR2 FQNNGV. CDR3 length: 16 residues. The CDR3 DNA reads as TGTGCCAGCAGCCAAACGACAGGGGAAAAGGACACTGAAGCTTTCTTT. As protein: CASSQTTGEKDTEAFF. Supplemented by reference TRBV11-2 and TRBJ1-1, the full variable domain reads EAGVAQSPRYKIIEKRQSVAFWCNPISGHATLYWYQQILGQGPKLLIQFQNNGVVDDSQLPKDRFSAERLKGVDSTLKIQPAKLEDSAVYLCASSQTTGEKDTEAFFGQGTRLTVV.

V and J are TRBV29-1 and TRBJ2-1; a possible D gene is TRBD2 (5 bases). This CDR3 contains 15 residues. V gave up 3 bases and J gave up 5 bases, with 17 bases separating them. The germline V gene encodes CDR1 SQVTM and CDR2 ANQGSEA. The DNA for the CDR3 is TGCAGCGTTGATTCCCGGGGAGACGGGAACAATGAGCAGTTCTTC. Its translation is CSVDSRGDGNNEQFF.

The chain joins TRBV27 to TRBJ2-1; D tentatively reads TRBD1 or TRBD2 (5 bases each). V lost 5 bases and J 3 bases, leaving 17 bases between the germline ends. Germline CDR1 MNHEY, CDR2 SMNVEV (reference sequence). The CDR3 is made up of 16 amino acids. CDR3 DNA: TGTGCCAGCAGTAAACTCAGGGACGGCGGCTACAATGAGCAGTTCTTC. As protein: CASSKLRDGGYNEQFF.

This chain links TRBV29-1 with TRBJ2-4; maybe TRBD2 (5 bases). Trimming stripped 5 bases from V and 3 bases from J, with 23 bases between. This CDR3 contains 17 residues. Germline values: CDR1 SQVTM, CDR2 ANQGSEA. Here the CDR3 DNA reads TGCAGCGTTACTATCCGGGATCCCTTTGTAGACAAAAACATTCAGTACTTC. This codes for CSVTIRDPFVDKNIQYF. Full variable domain (missing parts from reference TRBV29-1 and TRBJ2-4): SAVISQKPSRDICQRGTSLTIQCQVDSQVTMMFWYRQQPGQSLTLIATANQGSEATYESGFVIDKFPISRPNLTFSTLTVSNMSPEDSSIYLCSVTIRDPFVDKNIQYFGAGTRLSVL.

The chain joins TRBV28 to TRBJ2-7, with 9 bases lining up with TRBD1. V gave up 1 base and J gave up 5 bases; unmatched junction bases: 6. Per the germline V gene, CDR1 is MDHEN and CDR2 is SYDVKM. CDR3 length equals 15 residues. The CDR3 spells CASSLSGTGSDEQYF. CDR3 in DNA: TGTGCCAGCAGTTTATCCGGGACAGGGTCGGACGAGCAGTACTTC.

The gene calls are TRBV7-9 and TRBJ2-5, with D possibly TRBD1 on 6 matching bases. The CDR3 totals 12 residues. The V end lost 9 bases, the J end lost 2 bases, and 10 bases lay between the germline ends. Germline V gene lookup returns CDR1 SEHNR and CDR2 FQNEAQ (reference sequence). CDR3 protein: CASYRVQETQYF. Here the CDR3 DNA reads TGTGCCAGTTACAGGGTGCAAGAGACCCAGTACTTC.

To note about this clone: At one end, the junction sequence differs from germline, possibly due to a read error. The chain employs TRBV29-1 and TRBJ1-3; 9 bases match TRBD1. The CDR3 is made up of 11 amino acids. Germline CDR1 SQVTM, CDR2 ANQGSEA. CDR3 residues: CSVAGDRAFVF. The CDR3 coding sequence is TGCAGCGTTGCGGGGGACAGGGCATTTGTTTTT.

This rearrangement joins TRBV27 to TRBJ2-7; tentative D call: TRBD2 (6 bases). V gave up 5 bases and J gave up 4 bases, with 15 bases separating them. The CDR3 consists of 14 residues. CDR1 and CDR2 from the germline V gene are MNHEY and SMNVEV (reference sequence). The DNA of the CDR3 is TGTGCCAGCAGTGGCAGGGTGGGGGGTTACGAGCAGTACTTC. Translation gives CASSGRVGGYEQYF.

This clone was recorded once. This chain uses TRBV6-6 with TRBJ2-2; D remains unclear. Germline CDR1 reads MNHNY; CDR2 reads SVGAGI (reference sequence). The ends were cut back, 6 bases at V and 0 bases at J, with 8 bases in the middle. This CDR3 has 14 residues. CDR3 DNA: TGTGCCAGCAGGGGGTCGACGAACACCGGGGAGCTGTTTTTT. Translated: CASRGSTNTGELFF.

V and J are TRBV28 and TRBJ2-7; no clear D gene. V was shortened by 6 bases and J by 3 bases, with 21 bases between the two germline ends. The CDR3 has 16 amino acids. Germline V gene data show CDR1 as MDHEN and CDR2 as SYDVKM. DNA for the CDR3: TGTGCCAGCAGGACCCGTGTGGGTAGCCTCGGCTACGAGCAGTACTTC. This codes for CASRTRVGSLGYEQYF.

The chain recombines TRBV7-8 with TRBJ2-1, with D possibly TRBD2 on 5 matching bases. The germline CDR1 and CDR2 sequences are SGHVS and FQNEAQ. The CDR3 runs 12 residues. V shed 2 bases and J shed 10 bases, with 9 bases lying between them. The CDR3 reads CASSLWTEEQFF. The DNA of the CDR3 is TGTGCCAGCAGCTTATGGACTGAAGAGCAGTTCTTC.

The rearrangement links TRBV5-6 to TRBJ2-1; D remains ambiguous. Germline CDR1 SGHDT, CDR2 YYEEEE. The germline V and J ends were trimmed by 1 base and 12 bases, with 11 bases remaining between them. The CDR3 consists of 12 residues. The CDR3 loop reads CASSLKELWQFF. The CDR3 bases are TGTGCCAGCAGCTTGAAGGAACTTTGGCAGTTCTTC. Full variable domain (outside the CDR3, taken from reference TRBV5-6 and TRBJ2-1): DAGVTQSPTHLIKTRGQQVTLRCSPKSGHDTVSWYQQALGQGPQFIFQYYEEEERQRGNFPDRFSGHQFPNYSSELNVNALLLGDSALYLCASSLKELWQFFGPGTRLTVL.

The J gene is TRBJ2-1, the V gene TRBV30; 13 bases fit TRBD2. This CDR3 comprises 15 residues. In germline, CDR1 is GTSNPN, CDR2 SVGIG (reference sequence). Trimming at V came to 3 bases and at J to 9 bases, leaving 8 bases not matched to a gene. The DNA for the CDR3 is TGTGCCTGGAGGGGAGGGACTAGCGGGATAGTTGAGCAGTTCTTC. Protein sequence: CAWRGGTSGIVEQFF.

This clone was recorded once. The rearrangement uses TRBV7-9 and TRBJ1-2; the D is unclear. The CDR3 spans 15 residues. V gave up 1 base and J gave up 0 bases, with 9 bases separating them. Germline values: CDR1 SEHNR, CDR2 FQNEAQ (reference sequence). CDR3 sequence reads: CASSLEIRANYGYTF. In DNA, the CDR3 is TGTGCCAGCAGCTTAGAAATTAGGGCTAACTATGGCTACACCTTC.

V gene TRBV14 combines with J gene TRBJ2-1, with D hard to call. The CDR3 loop spans 15 amino acids. Germline CDR1 and CDR2: SGHDN and FVKESK. Trimming removed 3 bases at V and 0 bases at J, with 9 bases between. The CDR3: CASSHWAVSYNEQFF. The CDR3 nucleotides are TGTGCCAGCAGCCATTGGGCAGTCTCCTACAATGAGCAGTTCTTC.

J is TRBJ1-3 and V is TRBV4-2; D is ambiguous. V was trimmed by 1 base and J by 0 bases, leaving 7 bases between them. Germline V gene data show CDR1 as LGHNA and CDR2 as YNFKEQ. This CDR3 has 15 residues. CDR3 DNA: TGTGCCAGCAGCCAAGGTACCGGCTCTGGAAACACCATATATTTT. This encodes CASSQGTGSGNTIYF.

The chain is built from TRBV19 and TRBJ1-3; D gene uncertain. Germline-derived CDR1 and CDR2 are LNHDA and SQIVND (reference sequence). The V and J ends lost 3 bases and 1 base respectively, with 7 bases between them. This CDR3 contains 14 residues. For the CDR3, the DNA is TGTGCCAGTAGTATTCTGGCTTCTGGAAACACCATATATTTT. Protein product: CASSILASGNTIYF.

This clone was seen a single time. The V gene is TRBV19, the J gene TRBJ1-2; no clear D. The germline V gene encodes CDR1 LNHDA and CDR2 SQIVND (reference sequence). V lost 5 bases to trimming and J lost 2 bases, with 15 bases between them. The CDR3 runs 15 residues. The CDR3 region is CASSSLWGDNYGYTF. CDR3 nucleotide sequence: TGTGCCAGTAGTTCTCTGTGGGGAGACAACTATGGCTACACCTTC.

The V gene is TRBV20-1, the J gene TRBJ1-1; D gene ambiguous. Between the trimmed V and J ends, which lost 0 bases and 13 bases, there was a span of 3 bases. The germline gives CDR1 DFQATT, CDR2 SNEGSKA (reference sequence). CDR3 length equals 8 residues. The CDR3 region is CSAREDFF. In nucleotides, the CDR3 is TGCAGTGCTAGAGAGGATTTCTTT.

The chain employs TRBV7-9 and TRBJ1-1; possible D gene TRBD1, 5 bases. V lost 2 bases and J 1 base, leaving 11 bases between the germline ends. CDR1 SEHNR and CDR2 FQNEAQ come from the germline V gene (reference sequence). The CDR3 is 15 amino acids. The CDR3 loop reads CASSLIGTENTEAFF. The CDR3, as DNA: TGTGCCAGCAGCTTAATCGGGACCGAGAACACTGAAGCTTTCTTT. Full variable domain (missing parts from reference TRBV7-9 and TRBJ1-1): DTGVSQNPRHKITKRGQNVTFRCDPISEHNRLYWYRQTLGQGPEFLTYFQNEAQLEKSRLLSDRFSAERPKGSFSTLEIQRTEQGDSAMYLCASSLIGTENTEAFFGQGTRLTVV.

The chain uses TRBV7-9 and TRBJ2-5, with 7 bases lining up with TRBD2. Germline assignment: CDR1 SEHNR and CDR2 FQNEAQ (reference sequence). The CDR3 loop spans 13 amino acids. V trimming: 3 bases; J trimming: 5 bases; junction bases outside the gene matches: 3. In DNA form, the CDR3 reads TGTGCCAGCAGCTTTGCGGGAGAGGAGACCCAGTACTTC. Translating gives CASSFAGEETQYF.

This sequence joins TRBV2 and TRBJ2-4; no firm D call. Germline V CDR1 and CDR2: SNHLY, FYNNEI. V was trimmed by 3 bases and J by 0 bases, leaving 15 bases between them. This CDR3 comprises 17 residues. This CDR3 reads CASSEGRAVLAKNIQYF. CDR3 sequence (DNA): TGTGCCAGCAGTGAGGGTAGGGCGGTACTAGCCAAAAACATTCAGTACTTC.

V usage is TRBV7-8 and J usage is TRBJ1-1, with D unresolved. The length of the CDR3 is 15 residues. CDR1 and CDR2 (germline): SGHVS, FQNEAQ. V was clipped by 0 bases and J by 2 bases, with 10 bases between them. CDR3 sequence reads: CASSLATRRNTEAFF. CDR3 DNA sequence: TGTGCCAGCAGCTTAGCCACCCGCCGAAACACTGAAGCTTTCTTT. The variable domain in full, completed from reference TRBV7-8 and TRBJ1-1, reads GAGVSQSPRYKVAKRGQDVALRCDPISGHVSLFWYQQALGQGPEFLTYFQNEAQLDKSGLPSDRFFAERPEGSVSTLKIQRTQQEDSAVYLCASSLATRRNTEAFFGQGTRLTVV.

CDR3 region: CASSQGVDRVRGYTF. The CDR3 bases are TGTGCCAGCAGCCAAGGGGTGGACAGGGTGAGAGGCTACACCTTC. The V and J genes are TRBV7-9 and TRBJ1-2, with 8 bases matching TRBD1. CDR1 and CDR2 from the germline V gene are SEHNR and FQNEAQ (reference sequence). V was pared by 5 bases and J by 8 bases, with 13 bases of the junction left unmatched. The CDR3 extends over 15 amino acids.

The chain has TRBV28 and TRBJ1-1; tentative D call: TRBD1 (5 bases). V shed 5 bases and J shed 3 bases, with 13 bases lying between them. Germline-derived CDR1 and CDR2 are MDHEN and SYDVKM. This CDR3 has 14 amino acids. CDR3 amino acids: CASSATGGDTEAFF. The CDR3, as DNA: TGTGCCAGCAGTGCGACTGGAGGGGACACTGAAGCTTTCTTT.